This note documents a single T cell receptor beta chain sequence. Antigen: not known. These data are taken from a study of T-cell memory formation after mild COVID-19. Study-level results: Cross-reactive memory appears to have joined, as suggested by some responding clones showing up in pre-infection memory. The CD4+ clones that contracted clustered mainly within CM and EM, and the CD8+ clones concentrated in EMRA. Later expanders leaned toward CD4+, whereas clones contracting from day 15 to 85 were balanced CD4/CD8.

One entry per CDR3 protein, called by TCRdb with MiXCR from the 5' RACE reads. The repertoire has hundreds of thousands of distinct CDR3 sequences, 20% to 25% of them found once; the top ten carry 8.4%. V trimming: 1 base; J trimming: 0 bases; junction bases outside the gene matches: 11. CDR3 length: 20 residues. This sequence was found in an adult woman who had mild COVID-19 (a few samples of this study predate the infection). Cell type and time point are not known. Sequencing used PBMCs or a T cell subset sorted from them (not recorded which). V usage is TRBV12-3 or TRBV12-4 and J usage is TRBJ2-4, with 11 bases identical to TRBD2. The CDR3 DNA follows: TGTGCCAGCAGTTTAGGATCCGGGACTAGCGGAGTTATAGCCAAAAACATTCAGTACTTC. Translation gives CASSLGSGTSGVIAKNIQYF.